This T cell receptor (beta chain) was found in a study of memory CD4+ T cells and cytomegalovirus serostatus. Study summary: This sample comes from healthy Belgian adults, several CMV seropositive, approximately 24 seronegative.

Study-wide points: About 40% of the 164 known CMV-associated TCRbeta sequences appeared in CD4+ memory.

TCRdb's table, derived via immunoSEQ multiplex PCR, lists solely in-frame clones and lacks some. The table lists 40,000 to 50,000 clones, 76% of them singletons. Concerning this clone itself: Antigen: not known.

With 8 bases clipped from V and 2 bases from J, the junction kept 2 bases outside the gene matches. Germline-derived CDR1 and CDR2 are MNHNY and SVGAGI (reference sequence). The CDR3 sequence is 12 residues long. Single viable CD3+CD4+CD8-CD45RO+ cells were sorted as the memory CD4+ T cells. CD4+ T cells were isolated by positive magnetic selection. This TCR was recovered from an adult in good health and CMV-seronegative. The chain combines TRBV6-6 with TRBJ1-2, with 7 nucleotides matching TRBD1. Sequencing input: memory CD4+ T cells from blood. This CDR3 reads CASQTGNYGYTF. CDR3 DNA: TGTGCCAGCCAGACAGGGAACTATGGCTACACCTTC.